The source of this TCR beta chain is a study of T cell repertoires in cytomegalovirus infection. Study summary: Selected CMV epitopes included recently identified HLA-C-restricted ones as well as well-studied HLA-B-restricted ones. CMV infection together with matching HLA type was indicated by public TCR beta signatures. Notes on the study in general: HLA-C-restricted, CMV-specific TCR beta clonotypes were dominant ex vivo.

TCRdb reanalysed the reads using MiXCR and keeps one entry per CDR3 protein. The sample contains some 940,000 distinct CDR3 sequences, around a third of which appear only once. This CDR3 has 16 amino acids. Trimming removed 6 bases from V and 4 bases from J; junction bases left unmatched: 12. The germline CDR1 and CDR2 sequences are LNHDA and SQIVND (reference sequence). On this clonotype itself: Its cognate antigen is unknown.

V is TRBV19 and J is TRBJ2-3; 8 nucleotides line up with TRBD2. Here the sequenced sample was cultured CD8+ T cells from PBMCs, taken from culture after CMV antigen stimulation. This sequence originates from a human donor in good health (CMV status not recorded). Some clones in this sample may be carry-over from other donors' samples. CDR3 residues: CASRRRRGGLADTQYF. The CDR3 nucleotides read TGTGCCAGTAGGCGAAGACGGGGGGGCCTCGCAGATACGCAGTATTTT.